This is a list of T cell receptor beta chains from one sample in a study of shared clonotypes between healthy human individuals. Here immunoSEQ multiplex PCR was the method, and the copy in TCRdb shows in-frame clones only, minus some. The sample has 400,000 or so clones, just over 95% seen once. Sequencing used memory CD8+ T cells sorted from blood. These receptors all stem from a man aged 25 to 40 in good health. The CDR3 runs from the conserved cysteine through the conserved F or W. A D gene is named only where the DNA matches it firmly. The size field is filled for only some rows; it gives once, few, many or a size class.

cdr3_aa | cdr3_nt | v_call | cdr3_length | clone_size | j_call | d_call
CASSWGRVGTQYF | TGTGCCAGCAGCTGGGGGCGGGTTGGGACCCAGTACTTC | TRBV7-8 | 13 | . | TRBJ2-5 | .
CASSLLAGVIVGTDTQYF | TGTGCCAGCAGTTTGCTAGCGGGAGTTATAGTGGGCACAGATACGCAGTATTTT | TRBV28 | 18 | once | TRBJ2-3 | TRBD2
CASSPRRVGSYEQYF | TGTGCCAGCAGTCCCAGGAGGGTCGGCTCCTACGAGCAGTACTTC | TRBV28 | 15 | . | TRBJ2-7 | .
CASSPGGNQETQYF | TGCGCCAGCAGCCCGGGGGGCAACCAAGAGACCCAGTACTTC | TRBV5-1 | 14 | . | TRBJ2-5 | .
CASSLGSLQGVKTQYF | TGTGCCAGCAGCTTGGGAAGTTTGCAGGGGGTAAAGACCCAGTACTTC | TRBV5-6 | 16 | . | TRBJ2-5 | TRBD1
CASSLGTTYEQYF | TGTGCCAGCAGCTTAGGGACAACCTACGAGCAGTACTTC | TRBV7-2 | 13 | . | TRBJ2-7 | .
CSAHQGYEQYF | TGCAGTGCTCACCAGGGGTACGAGCAGTACTTC | TRBV20-1 | 11 | . | TRBJ2-7 | .
CASSLSVTVLKQTQYF | TGTGCCAGCAGTTTAAGTGTAACAGTTCTTAAACAGACCCAGTACTTC | TRBV28 | 16 | . | TRBJ2-5 | .
CASSQAPPQPQHF | TGCGCCAGCAGCCAAGCGCCCCCCCAGCCCCAGCATTTT | TRBV4-1 | 13 | . | TRBJ1-5 | .
CASSVYGPPYEQYF | TGCGCCAGCAGCGTGTATGGGCCCCCCTACGAGCAGTACTTC | TRBV5-1 | 14 | . | TRBJ2-7 | .
CAWSVGVRASGNTIYF | TGTGCCTGGAGTGTAGGCGTAAGGGCCTCTGGAAACACCATATATTTT | TRBV30 | 16 | . | TRBJ1-3 | .
CATSRDGTYYGYTF | TGTGCCACCAGCAGAGATGGGACATACTATGGCTACACCTTC | TRBV15 | 14 | . | TRBJ1-2 | .
CASTPGGQGGYEQYF | TGTGCCAGCACCCCAGGAGGACAGGGAGGCTACGAGCAGTACTTC | TRBV21-1 | 15 | . | TRBJ2-7 | .
CASSLEVLLLQETQYF | TGTGCCAGCAGTCTTGAGGTTCTCCTTCTCCAAGAGACCCAGTACTTC | TRBV2 | 16 | . | TRBJ2-5 | .
CASSPQGSAYETQYF | TGTGCCAGCTCACCTCAGGGCTCCGCATACGAGACCCAGTACTTC | TRBV18 | 15 | . | TRBJ2-5 | .
CASSYSGLSNQPQHF | TGTGCCAGCAGTTACTCAGGGCTTAGCAATCAGCCCCAGCATTTT | TRBV6-5 | 15 | . | TRBJ1-5 | .
CASSPLQGQETQYF | TGTGCCAGCTCACCACTACAAGGACAAGAGACCCAGTACTTC | TRBV18 | 14 | . | TRBJ2-5 | .
CAWGRTSGRAEQFF | TGTGCCTGGGGACGTACTAGCGGGAGGGCGGAGCAGTTCTTC | TRBV30 | 14 | . | TRBJ2-1 | TRBD2
CASSRGQGGYTF | TGTGCCAGCAGCCGTGGACAGGGAGGCTACACCTTC | TRBV7-2 | 12 | . | TRBJ1-2 | TRBD1
CASSQDPAGGSHEQYF | TGTGCCAGCAGCCAAGATCCGGCGGGAGGGTCCCACGAGCAGTACTTC | TRBV4-2 | 16 | once | TRBJ2-7 | TRBD2
CASSTTGTGGEQYF | TGTGCCAGTAGTACGACCGGGACAGGGGGCGAGCAGTACTTC | TRBV19 | 14 | . | TRBJ2-7 | TRBD1
CASSLRGAGMNTEAFF | TGCGCCAGCAGCTTGAGGGGGGCGGGCATGAACACTGAAGCTTTCTTT | TRBV5-1 | 16 | . | TRBJ1-1 | .
CASSSRIQFHPGELFF | TGCGCCAGCAGCTCCCGTATTCAATTCCACCCCGGGGAGCTGTTTTTT | TRBV5-1 | 16 | once | TRBJ2-2 | .
CASSPTLRPYGYTF | TGTGCCAGCAGCCCCACGCTCAGGCCCTATGGCTACACCTTC | TRBV5-5 | 14 | once | TRBJ1-2 | .
CASIRLPYGYTF | TGTGCCAGCATTCGGCTACCCTATGGCTACACCTTC | TRBV6-6 | 12 | . | TRBJ1-2 | .
CASSLGPTRDNEQFF | TGTGCCAGCAGCTTAGGACCCACTCGTGACAATGAGCAGTTCTTC | TRBV11-2 | 15 | . | TRBJ2-1 | .
CASSLATLPDTQYF | TGTGCCAGCAGCTTGGCCACCCTCCCGGATACGCAGTATTTT | TRBV5-5 | 14 | . | TRBJ2-3 | .
CSVERLAGTDTQYF | TGCAGCGTTGAAAGGCTTGCAGGCACAGATACGCAGTATTTT | TRBV29-1 | 14 | . | TRBJ2-3 | .
CASSVEGSAGSGNTIYF | TGTGCCAGCAGCGTAGAGGGGAGCGCAGGCTCTGGAAACACCATATATTTT | TRBV9 | 17 | . | TRBJ1-3 | .
CASSRTLDQPQHF | TGTGCCAGCAGCCGAACGTTAGACCAGCCCCAGCATTTT | TRBV6-5 | 13 | . | TRBJ1-5 | .
CASSQGVLEAFF | TGTGCCAGCAGTCAAGGGGTATTGGAAGCTTTCTTT | TRBV28 | 12 | . | TRBJ1-1 | .
CASSWDSVGTGELFF | TGTGCCAGCAGTTGGGACAGTGTAGGCACCGGGGAGCTGTTTTTT | TRBV5-4 | 15 | . | TRBJ2-2 | TRBD1
CASTASGHQETQYF | TGTGCCAGCACGGCTAGCGGGCACCAAGAGACCCAGTACTTC | TRBV2 | 14 | . | TRBJ2-5 | TRBD2
CASSLGGILNEQYF | TGTGCCAGCAGCTTAGGCGGGATCTTGAACGAGCAGTACTTC | TRBV7-9 | 14 | once | TRBJ2-7 | .
CASSPGQGTNSPLHF | TGTGCCAGCAGCCCGGGACAGGGAACCAATTCACCCCTCCACTTT | TRBV5-5 | 15 | . | TRBJ1-6 | TRBD1
CAISGAGFSTDTQYF | TGTGCCATCAGTGGGGCGGGATTTAGCACAGATACGCAGTATTTT | TRBV10-3 | 15 | . | TRBJ2-3 | .
CASRLAYEQYF | TGTGCCAGCAGACTAGCCTACGAGCAGTACTTC | TRBV28 | 11 | . | TRBJ2-7 | .
CASSGPGTPGVGYTF | TGTGCCAGCAGCGGACCCGGGACTCCCGGAGTGGGCTACACCTTC | TRBV4-2 | 15 | . | TRBJ1-2 | .
CASSRIEGSEQYF | TGTGCCAGCAGCCGGATTGAGGGATCCGAGCAGTACTTC | TRBV5-5 | 13 | . | TRBJ2-7 | .
CASSLRGYEQYF | TGTGCCAGCAGCTTAAGGGGGTACGAGCAGTACTTC | TRBV7-9 | 12 | . | TRBJ2-7 | .
CASSFTSGTEAFF | TGTGCCAGCAGCTTCACATCAGGGACCGAAGCTTTCTTT | TRBV5-4 | 13 | . | TRBJ1-1 | .
CASSLGQGGYYEQYF | TGTGCCAGCAGCTTGGGGCAGGGGGGTTACTACGAGCAGTACTTC | TRBV5-4 | 15 | . | TRBJ2-7 | .
CASSLGENTEAFF | TGTGCTAGCAGCTTAGGAGAGAACACTGAAGCTTTCTTT | TRBV7-7 | 13 | . | TRBJ1-1 | .
CASRTGTGNSYEQYF | TGTGCCAGCAGAACCGGGACAGGTAACTCCTACGAGCAGTACTTC | TRBV6-6 | 15 | once | TRBJ2-7 | TRBD1
CASSQPLTSGRAKNIQYF | TGTGCCAGCAGCCAACCTCTCACTAGCGGGAGGGCCAAAAACATTCAGTACTTC | TRBV4-2 | 18 | . | TRBJ2-4 | TRBD2
CASSYRLPIVNEQFF | TGTGCCAGCAGCTACAGGCTCCCCATTGTGAATGAGCAGTTCTTC | TRBV27 | 15 | . | TRBJ2-1 | .
CASSRDRGEGEQYF | TGCGCCAGCTCCAGGGACAGGGGAGAGGGAGAGCAGTACTTC | TRBV5-1 | 14 | . | TRBJ2-7 | TRBD1
CAISAGEGTDTQYF | TGTGCCATCAGCGCGGGAGAAGGCACAGATACGCAGTATTTT | TRBV10-3 | 14 | . | TRBJ2-3 | TRBD2
CASSLWRQGGETQYF | TGTGCCAGCAGCTTATGGCGACAGGGAGGAGAGACCCAGTACTTC | TRBV7-9 | 15 | . | TRBJ2-5 | .
CASRRQAGPIGYTF | TGTGCCAGCAGGAGACAGGCGGGGCCAATCGGCTACACCTTC | TRBV28 | 14 | . | TRBJ1-2 | .
CASSLPPSGANVLTF | TGCGCCAGCAGCTTGCCCCCCTCTGGGGCCAACGTCCTGACTTTC | TRBV5-1 | 15 | . | TRBJ2-6 | .
CASGFVRAKQWVNEQFF | TGTGCCAGCGGATTCGTGAGGGCCAAGCAGTGGGTCAATGAGCAGTTCTTC | TRBV2 | 17 | . | TRBJ2-1 | .